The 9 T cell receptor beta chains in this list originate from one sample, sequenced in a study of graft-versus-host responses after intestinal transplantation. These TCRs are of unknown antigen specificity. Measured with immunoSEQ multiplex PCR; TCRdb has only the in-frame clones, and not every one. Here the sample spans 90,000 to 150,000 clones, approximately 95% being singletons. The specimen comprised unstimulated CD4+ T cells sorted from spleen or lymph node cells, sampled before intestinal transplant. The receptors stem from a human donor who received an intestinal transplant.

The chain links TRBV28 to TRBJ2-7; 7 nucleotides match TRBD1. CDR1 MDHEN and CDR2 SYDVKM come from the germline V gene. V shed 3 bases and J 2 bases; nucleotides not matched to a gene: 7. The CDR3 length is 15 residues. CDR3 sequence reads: CASSLGPGGTYEQYF. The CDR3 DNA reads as TGTGCCAGCAGTTTGGGGCCAGGGGGTACCTACGAGCAGTACTTC.

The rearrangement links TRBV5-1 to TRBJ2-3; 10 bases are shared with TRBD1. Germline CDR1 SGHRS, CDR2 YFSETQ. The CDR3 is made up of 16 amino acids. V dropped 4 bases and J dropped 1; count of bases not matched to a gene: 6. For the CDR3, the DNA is TGCGCCAGCAGCGGCACCGGGACAGGGGGCACAGATACGCAGTATTTT. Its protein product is CASSGTGTGGTDTQYF.

The CDR3: CASSFSVSRGNTEAFF. CDR3 DNA: TGTGCCAGCAGTTTTAGCGTGAGCAGGGGGAACACTGAAGCTTTCTTT. The V gene is TRBV6-5, the J gene TRBJ1-1, with D perhaps TRBD1 (6 bases). Looked up from germline, CDR1 is MNHEY and CDR2 is SVGAGI. Deletions cut 4 bases from V and 1 base from J, with 16 bases between. This CDR3 region has 16 residues.

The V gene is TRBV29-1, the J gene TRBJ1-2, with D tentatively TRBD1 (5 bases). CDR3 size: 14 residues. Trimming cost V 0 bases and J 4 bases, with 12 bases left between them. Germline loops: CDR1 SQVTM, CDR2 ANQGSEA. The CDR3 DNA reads TGCAGCGTTGAAGAGGTCTGGGGCGGCTATGGCTACACCTTC. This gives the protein CSVEEVWGGYGYTF.

The CDR3 loop reads CASSTPGGRANEQYF. In DNA, the CDR3 is TGTGCCAGCAGTACCCCTGGCGGGAGGGCCAATGAGCAGTACTTC. The chain employs TRBV6-6 and TRBJ2-7; 9 bases agree with TRBD2. CDR1 and CDR2 (germline): MNHNY, SVGAGI (reference sequence). Trimming removed 5 bases from V and 7 bases from J; junction bases left unmatched: 12. This CDR3 is 15 amino acids long.

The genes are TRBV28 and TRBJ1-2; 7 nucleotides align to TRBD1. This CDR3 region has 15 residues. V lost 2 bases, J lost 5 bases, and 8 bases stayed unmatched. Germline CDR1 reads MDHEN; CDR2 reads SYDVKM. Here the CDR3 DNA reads TGTGCCAGCAGTTTACTTGTAGGGGGCCGTTATGGCTACACCTTC. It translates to CASSLLVGGRYGYTF.

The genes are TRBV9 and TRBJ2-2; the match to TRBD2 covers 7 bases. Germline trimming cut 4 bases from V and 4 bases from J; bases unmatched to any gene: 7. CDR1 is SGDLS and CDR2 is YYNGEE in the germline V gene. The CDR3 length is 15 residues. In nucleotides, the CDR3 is TGTGCCAGCAGCTCGCCTAGCGGAATCACCGGGGAGCTGTTTTTT. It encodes CASSSPSGITGELFF.

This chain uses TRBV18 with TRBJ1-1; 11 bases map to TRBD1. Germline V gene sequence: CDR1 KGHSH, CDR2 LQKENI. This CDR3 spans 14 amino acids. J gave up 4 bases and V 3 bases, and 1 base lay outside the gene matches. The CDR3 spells CASSPGTGGTEAFF. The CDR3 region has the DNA TGTGCCAGCTCACCCGGGACAGGGGGCACTGAAGCTTTCTTT.

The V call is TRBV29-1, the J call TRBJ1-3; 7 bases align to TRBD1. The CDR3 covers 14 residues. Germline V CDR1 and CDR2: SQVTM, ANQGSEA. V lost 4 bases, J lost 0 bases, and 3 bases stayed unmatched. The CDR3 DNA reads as TGCAGCGTTGTGGGGACAGTCTCTGGAAACACCATATATTTT. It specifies CSVVGTVSGNTIYF. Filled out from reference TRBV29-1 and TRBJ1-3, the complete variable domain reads SAVISQKPSRDICQRGTSLTIQCQVDSQVTMMFWYRQQPGQSLTLIATANQGSEATYESGFVIDKFPISRPNLTFSTLTVSNMSPEDSSIYLCSVVGTVSGNTIYFGEGSWLTVV.